These 13 T cell receptor beta chains were sequenced from one sample in a study of cytomegalovirus exposure and HLA in healthy donors. The PCR employed 60 Vbeta primers together with 13 Jbeta primers. The method was immunoSEQ multiplex PCR; TCRdb's version includes in-frame clones alone and lacks a portion of them. The table lists about 130,000 clones, roughly 80% of them singletons. Source material: PBMCs. The receptor source for this set is a woman between 55 and 75 years old in good health and CMV-seronegative.

This chain joins TRBV7-8 and TRBJ2-5, with TRBD2 as a possible D gene (5 bases). V lost 3 bases and J 3 bases, leaving 14 bases between the germline ends. From germline, CDR1 is SGHVS and CDR2 FQNEAQ. This CDR3 is 15 amino acids long. The CDR3 DNA is TGTGCCAGCAGCTTGAGGCTAGCCCCAAAAGAGACCCAGTACTTC. The encoded protein is CASSLRLAPKETQYF. The variable domain in full, with the rest retrieved from reference TRBV7-8 and TRBJ2-5, is GAGVSQSPRYKVAKRGQDVALRCDPISGHVSLFWYQQALGQGPEFLTYFQNEAQLDKSGLPSDRFFAERPEGSVSTLKIQRTQQEDSAVYLCASSLRLAPKETQYFGPGTRLLVL.

The J gene is TRBJ2-6, the V gene TRBV19; D ambiguous. Per germline, CDR1 LNHDA and CDR2 SQIVND (reference sequence). Between the trimmed V and J ends, which lost 3 bases and 6 bases, there was a span of 6 bases. The CDR3 consists of 13 residues. The CDR3, as DNA: TGTGCCAGTAGTATGTGGCCGGCCAACGTCCTGACTTTC. Amino acid sequence: CASSMWPANVLTF.

CDR3: CASSPGQRVTEAFF. The CDR3 DNA is TGTGCCAGCAGCCCGGGACAGCGGGTCACTGAAGCTTTCTTT. This chain links TRBV28 with TRBJ1-1, with 7 nucleotides matching TRBD1. V dropped 6 bases and J dropped 4; count of bases not matched to a gene: 8. Looked up from germline, CDR1 is MDHEN and CDR2 is SYDVKM. This CDR3 is 14 amino acids long.

Only a few counts were recorded for this clone. J is TRBJ2-1 and V is TRBV28, with 7 bases lining up with TRBD1. V was clipped by 5 bases and J by 6 bases; unmatched bases: 10. Germline V gene lookup returns CDR1 MDHEN and CDR2 SYDVKM. This CDR3 comprises 15 residues. CDR3 protein: CASSPVSTGANEQFF. The CDR3 DNA reads as TGTGCCAGCAGTCCCGTCTCTACAGGGGCCAATGAGCAGTTCTTC.

The chain is built from TRBV9 and TRBJ2-6; TRBD2 is a possible D gene (6 bases). CDR1 SGDLS and CDR2 YYNGEE come from the germline V gene. The CDR3 has 17 amino acids. Trimming pared 3 bases from V and 0 bases from J, leaving 13 bases between. DNA for the CDR3: TGTGCCAGCAGCGCCATGGGACTCAGCTCTGGGGCCAACGTCCTGACTTTC. This gives the protein CASSAMGLSSGANVLTF. The full variable domain, its missing parts supplied by reference TRBV9 and TRBJ2-6, is DSGVTQTPKHLITATGQRVTLRCSPRSGDLSVYWYQQSLDQGLQFLIQYYNGEERAKGNILERFSAQQFPDLHSELNLSSLELGDSALYFCASSAMGLSSGANVLTFGAGSRLTVL.

CDR3 DNA: TGTGCCAGCTCACCATCCTACAATGAAAAACTGTTTTTT. Residues: CASSPSYNEKLFF. The V call is TRBV18, the J call TRBJ1-4; unclear D gene. Germline V gene sequence: CDR1 KGHSH, CDR2 LQKENI. The V end lost 2 bases, the J end lost 5 bases, and 6 bases lay between the germline ends. This CDR3 is 13 amino acids long.

The chain employs TRBV10-3 and TRBJ2-5, with 8 bases fitting TRBD2. This CDR3 is 13 amino acids long. V lost 7 bases to trimming and J lost 6 bases; unmatched junction nucleotides: 7. Germline assignment: CDR1 ENHRY and CDR2 SYGVKD. For the CDR3, the DNA is TGTGCCATCAAGGACCCGGGGGGGCAGACCCAGTACTTC. Protein product: CAIKDPGGQTQYF.

This chain links TRBV15 with TRBJ2-5; D may be TRBD2 (6 bases). Germline CDR1 is LNHNV and CDR2 is YYDKDF (reference sequence). The CDR3 is 15 amino acids. The V end was cut by 1 base, the J end by 5 bases, with 14 bases between. The CDR3 spells CATSRAGGPGETQYF. CDR3 bases: TGTGCCACCAGCAGAGCAGGAGGGCCTGGGGAGACCCAGTACTTC.

This clone was counted between two and nine times. The chain is built from TRBV7-3 and TRBJ2-7; maybe TRBD1 (6 bases). The CDR3 has 13 residues. The germline gives CDR1 SGHTA, CDR2 FQGTGA. V was cut by 2 bases and J by 3 bases, with 8 bases left in between. CDR3 DNA: TGTGCCAGCAGCTTAGGGGGCGGCTACGAGCAGTACTTC. This codes for CASSLGGGYEQYF.

The chain combines TRBV5-6 with TRBJ2-7, with D possibly TRBD1 on 5 matching bases. The germline V and J ends were trimmed by 7 bases and 5 bases, with 22 bases remaining between them. Per germline, CDR1 SGHDT and CDR2 YYEEEE. The CDR3 has 15 residues. CDR3 nucleotides: TGTGCCAGCCACCGTATGGCAGGGCAAATCGACGAGCAGTACTTC. Amino acid sequence: CASHRMAGQIDEQYF.

This chain uses TRBV28 with TRBJ1-5; no reliable D call. The CDR3 covers 17 residues. The V gene's germline CDR1 is MDHEN and CDR2 SYDVKM. Trimming pared 2 bases from V and 1 base from J, leaving 15 bases between. The CDR3 loop reads CASSLLPGSLSNQPQHF. CDR3 bases: TGTGCCAGCAGTTTACTTCCAGGATCCTTAAGCAATCAGCCCCAGCATTTT.

This chain links TRBV7-6 with TRBJ2-7, with D tentatively TRBD2 (7 bases). V was shortened by 5 bases and J by 7 bases, with 24 bases between the two germline ends. Germline loops: CDR1 SGHVS, CDR2 FNYEAQ. CDR3 length: 16 residues. In nucleotides, the CDR3 is TGTGCCAGCAGCCCGGGGGGCAGGGAAGGCACTCTAGAGCAGTACTTC. It is translated as CASSPGGREGTLEQYF.

This chain connects TRBV28 to TRBJ1-4, with D tentatively TRBD1 (6 bases). This CDR3 has 15 amino acids. Trimming stripped 5 bases from V and 8 bases from J, with 18 bases between. Germline CDR1 MDHEN, CDR2 SYDVKM. This chain's CDR3 is CASSLAGSQGEKLFF. The CDR3 nucleotides are TGTGCCAGCAGTCTGGCAGGGAGTCAGGGGGAAAAACTGTTTTTT.